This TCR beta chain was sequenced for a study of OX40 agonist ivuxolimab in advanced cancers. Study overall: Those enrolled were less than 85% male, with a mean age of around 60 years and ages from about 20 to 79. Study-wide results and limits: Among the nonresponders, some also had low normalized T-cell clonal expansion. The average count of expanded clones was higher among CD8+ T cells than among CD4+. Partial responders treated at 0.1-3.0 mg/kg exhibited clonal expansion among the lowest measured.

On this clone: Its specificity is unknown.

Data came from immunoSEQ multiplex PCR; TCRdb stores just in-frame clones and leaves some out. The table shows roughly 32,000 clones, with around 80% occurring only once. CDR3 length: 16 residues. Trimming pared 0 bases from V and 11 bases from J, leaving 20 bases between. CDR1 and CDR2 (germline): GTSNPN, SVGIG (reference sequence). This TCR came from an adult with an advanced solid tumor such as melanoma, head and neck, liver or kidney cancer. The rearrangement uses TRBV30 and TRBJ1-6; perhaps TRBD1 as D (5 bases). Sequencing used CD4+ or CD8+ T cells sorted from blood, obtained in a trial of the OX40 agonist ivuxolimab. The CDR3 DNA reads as TGTGCCTGGAGTGTAGGGGACGGATATAATGGGGCACCCCTCCACTTT. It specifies CAWSVGDGYNGAPLHF.